The rows below give T cell receptor beta chains drawn from one sample of a study of T cells in Graves' hyperthyroidism and ophthalmopathy. One entry per CDR3 protein results from TCRdb running MiXCR on the multiplex PCR reads. The sample carries around 420,000 distinct CDR3 sequences, 15% to 18% recorded once. Sequenced sample: blood. The origin of the receptors is a woman between 18 and 29 years old with Graves' hyperthyroidism. Both conserved end residues are part of each CDR3. Fields, in order: V gene, J gene, clone size, D gene, CDR3 DNA, CDR3 protein. A D gene is named only where the DNA matches it firmly. Clone sizes are given selectively: once, few, many, or a class where the clone is expanded.

TRBV6-5,TRBJ2-7,many,.,TGTGCCAGCAGTTACTCGTCGGCAGGACGCTACGAGCAGTACTTC,CASSYSSAGRYEQYF
TRBV28,TRBJ2-4,.,TRBD1,TGTGCCAGCAGCTTGACAGGGGGCGATGTGGCCCCGGCCAAAAACATTCAGTACTTC,CASSLTGGDVAPAKNIQYF
TRBV20-1,TRBJ2-5,few,.,TGCAGTACGGGGTTGGGAGAGACCCAGTACTTC,CSTGLGETQYF
TRBV3-1,TRBJ1-1,many,.,TGTGCCAGCAGCCATAGGGCGCAAACAGGGTCCACTGAAGCTTTCTTT,CASSHRAQTGSTEAFF
TRBV2,TRBJ2-1,many,TRBD2,TGTGCCAGCGCGCGGGAGCAACTTCCATACAATGAGCAGTTCTTC,CASAREQLPYNEQFF
TRBV7-9,TRBJ2-4,few,TRBD2,TGTGCCAGCAGCTTATCAACAAACCCGACTAGCGGTAGCATTCAGTACTTC,CASSLSTNPTSGSIQYF
TRBV20-1,TRBJ2-1,.,.,TGCAGTGCTAGAGATCCCAGCGGTTCCTACAATGAGCAGTTCTTC,CSARDPSGSYNEQFF
TRBV6-1,TRBJ1-3,few,TRBD1,TGTGCCAGCACCCGGGACAGTGTCTCTGGAAACACCATATATTTT,CASTRDSVSGNTIYF
TRBV4-1,TRBJ1-1,.,.,TGCGCCAGCGGACAACAGGGATGGAACACTGAAGCTTTCTTT,CASGQQGWNTEAFF
TRBV9,TRBJ2-1,.,.,TGTGCCAGCTGCCTCCGGCCGGGCCATGAGCAGTTCTTC,CASCLRPGHEQFF
TRBV29-1,TRBJ2-1,many,.,TGCAGCGTTGTTGGGGGGGGCCTATACAATGAGCAGTTCTTC,CSVVGGGLYNEQFF
TRBV28,TRBJ1-2,many,.,TGTGCCAGCAGTTTACAGGGGCCCTATGGCTACACCTTC,CASSLQGPYGYTF
TRBV6-1,TRBJ2-4,.,.,TGTGCCAGCAGTGAATCCGAACAGGCTCTAGCCAAAAACATTCAGTACTTC,CASSESEQALAKNIQYF
TRBV7-9,TRBJ1-4,many,.,TGTGCCAGCCAACCTGGGAGTGAAAAACTGTTTTTT,CASQPGSEKLFF
TRBV7-9,TRBJ1-6,.,.,TGTGCCAGCAGCTTAGACCCGAATTCACCCCTCCACTTT,CASSLDPNSPLHF
TRBV6-5,TRBJ2-1,many,.,TGTGCCAGCAGTTACTCTGGTGCAGGGTCCTACAATGAGCAGTTCTTC,CASSYSGAGSYNEQFF
TRBV12-3/TRBV12-4,TRBJ1-1,.,.,TGTGCCAGCAGTTTTCTCCAGTGGGGCACTGAAGCTTTCTTT,CASSFLQWGTEAFF
TRBV12-3/TRBV12-4,TRBJ1-4,few,.,TGTGCCAGCAGTCGGACTCTACTCCTGGGGACTAATGAAAAACTGTTTTTT,CASSRTLLLGTNEKLFF
TRBV14,TRBJ2-1,.,.,TGTGCCAGCAGCCATGGGCTCTATGAGCAGTTCTTC,CASSHGLYEQFF
TRBV10-3,TRBJ2-1,.,.,TGTGCCATCACCGACTCAGGCTCCTACAATGAGCAGTTCTTC,CAITDSGSYNEQFF
TRBV4-1,TRBJ1-4,.,.,TGCGCCAGCAGCCGGCTCGGACCGGGGGTTTTCGAAAAACTGTTTTTT,CASSRLGPGVFEKLFF
TRBV14,TRBJ2-1,many,.,TGTGCCAGCAGCCAAGAAAGGCCAACAAAGGCGTACTACAATGAGCAGTTCTTC,CASSQERPTKAYYNEQFF
TRBV7-3,TRBJ2-1,many,TRBD2,TGTGCCAGCAGCCCCCGTCCTAGCGGGGGGGGGAATGAGCAGTTCTTC,CASSPRPSGGGNEQFF
TRBV6-2/TRBV6-3,TRBJ1-1,many,.,TGTGCCAGCAGTTATCCGGGGAGGGGAATTGAAGCTTTCTTT,CASSYPGRGIEAFF
TRBV11-2,TRBJ2-7,many,TRBD1,TGTGCCAGCAGACCTCAGGGGGCGAACGAGCAGTACTTC,CASRPQGANEQYF
TRBV6-1,TRBJ1-1,many,TRBD1,TGTGCCAGCAAGAGGGACAGCGGTTACACTGAAGCTTTCTTT,CASKRDSGYTEAFF
TRBV3-1,TRBJ2-7,many,.,TGTGCCAGCAGCCCCAGGGGGGGCAAATACGAGCAGTACTTC,CASSPRGGKYEQYF
TRBV7-9,TRBJ1-6,.,.,TGTGCCCTCGGGGGGGAGGGCGATTCACCCCTCCACTTT,CALGGEGDSPLHF
TRBV3-1,TRBJ2-1,many,TRBD2,TGTGCCAGCAGCCAATCTAGCGGCTCCTACAATGAGCAGTTCTTC,CASSQSSGSYNEQFF
TRBV20-1,TRBJ2-7,many,TRBD2,TGCAGTGCTAGAGGCTTCGGGGGAGGGTACGAGCAGTACTTC,CSARGFGGGYEQYF
TRBV5-1,TRBJ2-7,many,.,TGCGCCAGCAGTTCCGCGGGGACGTCGGTGCAGTACTTC,CASSSAGTSVQYF
TRBV6-2/TRBV6-3,TRBJ2-7,.,.,TGTGCCAGCAGTTACTTCCCCCCTTCTGCGGGGACCTCCTACGAGCAGTACTTC,CASSYFPPSAGTSYEQYF
TRBV2,TRBJ2-2,many,TRBD1,TGTGCCAGCAGTCCGAGAGGGGGCATGACCGGGGAGCTGTTTTTT,CASSPRGGMTGELFF
TRBV27,TRBJ2-5,few,TRBD2,TGTGCCAGCAGAACTAGCGGGGGAAAAGAGACCCAGTACTTC,CASRTSGGKETQYF
TRBV20-1,TRBJ2-6,few,TRBD1,TGCAGTGTATCCGACGGACAGGGCAGGTCTGGGGCCAACGTCCTGACTTTC,CSVSDGQGRSGANVLTF
TRBV27,TRBJ1-2,many,TRBD1,TGTGCCAGCAGTTCCCGGGACAGACCTAACTATGGCTACACCTTC,CASSSRDRPNYGYTF
TRBV10-1,TRBJ2-2,.,.,TGCGCCAGCAGTGAGGGTCTAACCGGGGAGCTGTTTTTT,CASSEGLTGELFF
TRBV7-2,TRBJ2-1,.,TRBD2,TGTGCCAGCAGCTTATACGGGGTAGCGGGGTTCAATGAGCAGTTCTTC,CASSLYGVAGFNEQFF
TRBV19,TRBJ1-2,.,.,TGTGCCAGTAGTATACAATCGACAGGAGGCTACGGCTACACCTTC,CASSIQSTGGYGYTF
TRBV28,TRBJ2-1,many,.,TGTGCCAGCACTCCCTCTGGGGGTATCTCCTACAATGAGCAGTTCTTC,CASTPSGGISYNEQFF
TRBV12-3/TRBV12-4,TRBJ2-2,few,TRBD1,TGTGCCAGCAGACCCGGGACAGGGGAAATCGGGGAGCTGTTTTTT,CASRPGTGEIGELFF
TRBV28,TRBJ1-6,.,.,TGTGCCAGCAGTTTATGGAAACCATCAGGGACCAGCTCCCATAATTCACCCCTCCACTTT,CASSLWKPSGTSSHNSPLHF
TRBV7-6,TRBJ2-7,many,.,TGTGCCAGCAGCTTAGATCCGTTTGTGGGCTCCTACGAGCAGTACTTC,CASSLDPFVGSYEQYF
TRBV13,TRBJ2-2,many,.,TGTGCCACCTTACGCTTCGGGGGAGCGAACACCGGGGAGCTGTTTTTT,CATLRFGGANTGELFF
TRBV6-5,TRBJ1-6,many,TRBD1,TGTGCCAGCAGTTACGACAGGGGGTTCGGTTCACCCCTCCACTTT,CASSYDRGFGSPLHF
TRBV14,TRBJ2-5,.,TRBD2,TGTGCCAGCAGCCAAGAACGGGCGGGAGTTGGTGAGACCCAGTACTTC,CASSQERAGVGETQYF
TRBV6-4,TRBJ2-2,.,TRBD2,TGTGCCAGTAAGCGGGGACCGGACACCGGGGAGCTGTTTTTT,CASKRGPDTGELFF
TRBV2,TRBJ1-3,few,.,TGTGCCAGCAGTGACCAGGGGCCTGGAAACACCATATATTTT,CASSDQGPGNTIYF
TRBV20-1,TRBJ2-7,many,.,TGCAGTGCTAGTTCGTCTATCTTGCCCTACGAGCAGTACTTC,CSASSSILPYEQYF
TRBV6-1,TRBJ1-1,.,.,TGTGCCAGCAGTTCCGCAACCATGAACACTGAAGCTTTCTTT,CASSSATMNTEAFF
TRBV4-3,TRBJ2-3,.,TRBD2,TGCGCCAGCAGCCAAGACGCTCAGCGGGGGGGCACAGATACGCAGTATTTT,CASSQDAQRGGTDTQYF
TRBV6-1,TRBJ1-2,many,.,TGTGCCAGCAGACTACGGACTAACTATGGCTACACCTTC,CASRLRTNYGYTF
TRBV29-1,TRBJ2-7,many,.,TGCAGCGTCGCAGACCGACGAGGGGTTTCCTACGAGCAGTACTTC,CSVADRRGVSYEQYF
TRBV3-1,TRBJ1-2,many,.,TGTGCCAGCAGCCAAACGGGGAACTATGGCTACACCTTC,CASSQTGNYGYTF
TRBV7-2,TRBJ2-1,.,.,TGTGCCAGCAGCTTATTCGGCCCGTCCTACAATGAGCAGTTCTTC,CASSLFGPSYNEQFF
TRBV20-1,TRBJ2-3,few,.,TGCAGTGCTTTGACGTGGGGGAGCACAGATACGCAGTATTTT,CSALTWGSTDTQYF
TRBV24-1,TRBJ1-1,many,.,TGTGCCACCGGGGACGGGCGAGAAGCTTTCTTT,CATGDGREAFF
TRBV13,TRBJ2-7,.,TRBD2,TGTGCCAGCAGCCATAGCGGGGGGGCCCCCTACGAGCAGTACTTC,CASSHSGGAPYEQYF